This TCR beta chain was sequenced during a study of beta chain features in type 1 diabetes. Sequenced material consisted of expressed TCRB transcripts (all of the isolated RNA was reverse transcribed). Method: immunoSEQ multiplex PCR; TCRdb's copy keeps in-frame clones and lacks some. The table has approximately 140,000 clones, 9% seen once. CD4+ naive, central memory, regulatory and stem cell-like memory subsets were isolated by sorting on CD45RO/CCR7/CD25/CD127/CD95/CD27. There are a few counts of this clone. No antigen is known for it. The study's findings and limits: TCRB repertoires of naive, central memory and Treg cells appeared more similar among patients than among healthy donors. People with Type 1 diabetes carried modestly yet significantly shorter TCRB CDR3s in all four CD4+ subsets.

In germline, CDR1 is SQVTM, CDR2 ANQGSEA. This CDR3 is built from 15 residues. Trimming took 7 bases from V and 0 from J; bases not matched to a gene: 10. The source material was central memory CD4+ T cells from blood. The chain is built from TRBV29-1 and TRBJ2-3; the match to TRBD1 covers 7 bases. The sequence came from a young man with type 1 diabetes. As DNA, the CDR3 is TGCAGCGCCTCACCACAGGGGTCTAGCACAGATACGCAGTATTTT. Translation: CSASPQGSSTDTQYF.